This T cell receptor (beta chain) came from a study of blood T cell repertoires in COVID-19. Study in general: T cells, B-cell-depleted T cells, or PBMCs supplied cDNA or gDNA.

Trimming took 3 bases from V and 7 from J; bases not matched to a gene: 9. This CDR3 has 16 amino acids. Germline V gives CDR1 SGDLS, CDR2 YYNGEE. This table comes from immunoSEQ multiplex PCR, and its TCRdb copy is limited to in-frame clones, with some not included. The repertoire holds 200,000 or so clones, with around 90% as singletons. Sequencing was performed on PBMCs or T cells enriched from blood (not recorded which). The sequence was collected from a woman aged 18-29 years who had recovered from COVID-19. The chain links TRBV9 to TRBJ2-1; 11 bases agree with TRBD1. The CDR3 here is CASSARTGGIGNEQFF. DNA for the CDR3: TGTGCCAGCAGCGCCCGGACAGGGGGCATAGGTAATGAGCAGTTCTTC.